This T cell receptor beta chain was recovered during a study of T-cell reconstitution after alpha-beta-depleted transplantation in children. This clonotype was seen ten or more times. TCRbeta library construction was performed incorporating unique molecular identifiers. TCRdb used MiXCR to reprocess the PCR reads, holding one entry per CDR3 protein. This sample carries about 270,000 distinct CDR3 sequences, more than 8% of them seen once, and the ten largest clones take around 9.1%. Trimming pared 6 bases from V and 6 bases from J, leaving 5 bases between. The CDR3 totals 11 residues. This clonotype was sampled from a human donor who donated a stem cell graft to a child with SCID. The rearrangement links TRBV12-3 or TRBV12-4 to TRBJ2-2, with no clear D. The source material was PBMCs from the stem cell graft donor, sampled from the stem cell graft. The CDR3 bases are TGTGCCAGCAGGGGATCCGGGGAGCTGTTTTTT. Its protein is CASRGSGELFF.